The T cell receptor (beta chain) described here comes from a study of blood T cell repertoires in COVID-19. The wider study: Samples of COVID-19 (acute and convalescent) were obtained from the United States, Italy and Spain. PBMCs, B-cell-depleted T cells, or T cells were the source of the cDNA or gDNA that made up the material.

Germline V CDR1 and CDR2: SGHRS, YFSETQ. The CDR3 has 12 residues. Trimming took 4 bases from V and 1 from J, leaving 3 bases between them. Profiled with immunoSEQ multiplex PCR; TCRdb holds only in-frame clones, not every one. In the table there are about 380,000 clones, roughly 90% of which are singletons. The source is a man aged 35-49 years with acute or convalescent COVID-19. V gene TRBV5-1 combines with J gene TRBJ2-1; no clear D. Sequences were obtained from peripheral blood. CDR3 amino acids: CASSLSYNEQFF. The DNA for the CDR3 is TGCGCCAGCAGCCTTTCCTACAATGAGCAGTTCTTC.